One and the same sample provided the 5 T cell receptor beta chains below, sequenced in a study of beta chain features in type 1 diabetes. The entirety of the isolated RNA underwent reverse transcription, so expressed TCRB transcripts were sequenced. The method was immunoSEQ multiplex PCR; TCRdb's version includes in-frame clones alone and lacks a portion of them. The sample holds approximately 160,000 clones; approximately 8.1% are singletons and the top ten take 0.55% to 0.65%. The sample consisted of central memory CD4+ T cells from blood. These receptors were taken from a man aged 18 to 30 in good health.

The chain has TRBV7-2 and TRBJ2-7; D may be TRBD1 (5 bases). Per germline, CDR1 SGHTA and CDR2 FQGNSA. This CDR3 spans 11 amino acids. Trimming left V 1 base short and J 8 bases short, with 6 bases between. CDR3 sequence (DNA): TGTGCCAGCAGCTTAGGGACACAGCAGTACTTC. As protein: CASSLGTQQYF.

This clone was counted at least ten times. The sample has other DNA sequences that encode this CDR3 too. DNA of the CDR3: TGCAGCGTTGAAGGACAGGGGGCCTACGAGCAGTACTTC. This codes for CSVEGQGAYEQYF. V gene TRBV29-1 combines with J gene TRBJ2-7, with 9 bases aligning to TRBD1. The CDR3 runs 13 residues. Germline V gene data show CDR1 as SQVTM and CDR2 as ANQGSEA. V lost 1 base to trimming and J lost 2 bases; unmatched junction nucleotides: 0.

V gene TRBV7-2 combines with J gene TRBJ2-1; D uncertain. Trimming pared 2 bases from V and 6 bases from J, leaving 11 bases between. CDR1 is SGHTA, CDR2 FQGNSA, per germline. The CDR3 is made up of 14 amino acids. The chain's CDR3 is CASSLLVVPNEQFF. For the CDR3, the DNA is TGTGCCAGCAGCTTACTAGTTGTTCCCAATGAGCAGTTCTTC.

The chain is built from TRBV5-4 and TRBJ2-1; the D is unclear. CDR3 length: 12 residues. Trimming stripped 4 bases from V and 7 bases from J, with 9 bases between. Germline lookup yields CDR1 SGHNT and CDR2 YYREEE (reference sequence). CDR3 protein: CASSTDLNEQFF. For the CDR3, the DNA is TGTGCCAGCAGCACTGACTTAAATGAGCAGTTCTTC.

The genes are TRBV6-1 and TRBJ1-1; 7 bases are a match to TRBD1. The germline V gene has CDR1 MNHNS and CDR2 SASEGT. CDR3 size: 13 residues. V trimming: 6 bases; J trimming: 3 bases; junction bases outside the gene matches: 4. Here the CDR3 reads CASRKQGYTEAFF. The CDR3 nucleotides are TGTGCCAGCAGGAAACAGGGGTACACTGAAGCTTTCTTT.